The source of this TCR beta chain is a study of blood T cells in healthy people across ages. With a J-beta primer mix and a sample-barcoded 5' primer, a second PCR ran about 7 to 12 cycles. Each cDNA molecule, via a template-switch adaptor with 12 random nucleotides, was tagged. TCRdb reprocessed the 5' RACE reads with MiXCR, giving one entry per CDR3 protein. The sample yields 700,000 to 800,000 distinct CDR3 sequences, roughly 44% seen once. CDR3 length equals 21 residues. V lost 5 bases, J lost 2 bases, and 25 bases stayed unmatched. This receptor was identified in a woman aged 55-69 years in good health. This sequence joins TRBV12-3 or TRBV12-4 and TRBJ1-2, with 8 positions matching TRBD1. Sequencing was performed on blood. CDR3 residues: CASSLDQFLAGQGNTNYGYTF. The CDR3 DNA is TGTGCCAGCAGTCTAGATCAATTCTTGGCTGGACAGGGAAATACCAACTATGGCTACACCTTC.